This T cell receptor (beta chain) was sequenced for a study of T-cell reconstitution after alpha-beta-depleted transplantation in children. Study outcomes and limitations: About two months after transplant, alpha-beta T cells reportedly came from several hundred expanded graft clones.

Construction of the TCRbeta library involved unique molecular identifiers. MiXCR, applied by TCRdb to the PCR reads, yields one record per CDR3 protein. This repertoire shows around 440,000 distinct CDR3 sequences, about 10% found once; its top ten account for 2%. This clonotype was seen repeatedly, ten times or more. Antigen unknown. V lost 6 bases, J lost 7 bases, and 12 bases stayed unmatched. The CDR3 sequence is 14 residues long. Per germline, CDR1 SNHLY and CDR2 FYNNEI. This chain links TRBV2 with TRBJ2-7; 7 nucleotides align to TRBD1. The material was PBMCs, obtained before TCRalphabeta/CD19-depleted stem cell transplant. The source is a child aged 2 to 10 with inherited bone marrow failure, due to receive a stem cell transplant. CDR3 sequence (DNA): TGTGCCAGCAGCCGACAGGGTTGGTCAGATGAGCAGTACTTC. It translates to CASSRQGWSDEQYF.